These T cell receptor beta chains were read from a single sample in a study of response to subunit inactivated influenza vaccine. In TCRdb, the RT-PCR reads were re-called with MiXCR into one record per CDR3 protein. The sample consists of around 320,000 distinct CDR3 sequences, about 20% of them appearing once. The source material was PBMCs from blood, sampled approximately 20 months after vaccination. The receptors stem from a man aged 50 to 75 who received an inactivated influenza vaccine. Each CDR3 is given with its conserved first and last residue. Fields, in order: clone size, D gene, J gene, V gene, CDR3 DNA, CDR3 protein. D genes are given only for firm matches. Expanded clones are given a class, and other clones once, few, many or no size at all.

clone size: few; D gene: NA; J gene: TRBJ1-5; V gene: TRBV15; CDR3 DNA: TGTGCCACCAGCAGAGATAAAAGTAGCCCCAGTCAGCCCCAGCATTTT; CDR3 protein: CATSRDKSSPSQPQHF
clone size: many; D gene: TRBD1; J gene: TRBJ1-1; V gene: TRBV7-9; CDR3 DNA: TGTGCCAGCAGCTCCCGGACAGGGTGGACTGAAGCTTTCTTT; CDR3 protein: CASSSRTGWTEAFF
clone size: NA; D gene: TRBD1; J gene: TRBJ1-1; V gene: TRBV29-1; CDR3 DNA: TGCAGCGTACAGGGGGCGAGTAGCACTGAAGCTTTCTTT; CDR3 protein: CSVQGASSTEAFF
clone size: few; D gene: NA; J gene: TRBJ2-7; V gene: TRBV5-6; CDR3 DNA: TGTGCCAGCAGCATGTCAACAGGGACCGCCGTCTCCTACGAGCAGTACTTC; CDR3 protein: CASSMSTGTAVSYEQYF
clone size: NA; D gene: NA; J gene: TRBJ2-1; V gene: TRBV11-3; CDR3 DNA: TGTGCCAGCAGCCACGGTCAGGGTTTCAATGAGCAGTTCTTC; CDR3 protein: CASSHGQGFNEQFF
clone size: few; D gene: NA; J gene: TRBJ1-6; V gene: TRBV12-3/TRBV12-4; CDR3 DNA: TGTGCCAGCACCTTTAGTTGGGGACTTAATTCACCCCTCCACTTT; CDR3 protein: CASTFSWGLNSPLHF
clone size: NA; D gene: TRBD2; J gene: TRBJ2-2; V gene: TRBV20-1; CDR3 DNA: TGCAGTGCTAATCGGGGGGGACGTGCGAACACCGGGGAGCTGTTTTTT; CDR3 protein: CSANRGGRANTGELFF
clone size: NA; D gene: TRBD2; J gene: TRBJ2-1; V gene: TRBV15; CDR3 DNA: TGTGCCACCAGCATCACTAGCGGGGGGGTTTTTGGGTACAATGAGCAGTTCTTC; CDR3 protein: CATSITSGGVFGYNEQFF
clone size: NA; D gene: TRBD2; J gene: TRBJ2-5; V gene: TRBV4-3; CDR3 DNA: TGCGCCAGCAGCCAAGAGGGACTAGCAAGGGAGACCCAGTACTTC; CDR3 protein: CASSQEGLARETQYF
clone size: NA; D gene: TRBD2; J gene: TRBJ2-1; V gene: TRBV7-8; CDR3 DNA: TGTGCCAGCAGCTTAGACTTGGGCGGGGGGGCCATTGAGCAGTTCTTC; CDR3 protein: CASSLDLGGGAIEQFF
clone size: few; D gene: TRBD1; J gene: TRBJ1-2; V gene: TRBV12-3/TRBV12-4; CDR3 DNA: TGTGCCAGCAGTTTACGGACAGGGGGGTACTATGGCTACACCTTC; CDR3 protein: CASSLRTGGYYGYTF
clone size: NA; D gene: NA; J gene: TRBJ2-3; V gene: TRBV30; CDR3 DNA: TGTGCCTGGAGTGTGATGGGGAGGAGCAATCAGCCCCAGTATTTT; CDR3 protein: CAWSVMGRSNQPQYF
clone size: few; D gene: NA; J gene: TRBJ1-3; V gene: TRBV5-1; CDR3 DNA: TGCGCCAGCAGCTTGGAGGTCCGTTCAGGGCGCTCTGGAAACACCATATATTTT; CDR3 protein: CASSLEVRSGRSGNTIYF
clone size: few; D gene: NA; J gene: TRBJ1-4; V gene: TRBV4-3; CDR3 DNA: TGCGCCAGCAGCCAAGTACCAGGGTGGGTTGAAAAACTGTTTTTT; CDR3 protein: CASSQVPGWVEKLFF
clone size: many; D gene: NA; J gene: TRBJ1-5; V gene: TRBV12-3/TRBV12-4; CDR3 DNA: TGTGCCAGCAATCCTTTCGGGGGCAATCAGCCCCAGCATTTT; CDR3 protein: CASNPFGGNQPQHF
clone size: few; D gene: NA; J gene: TRBJ1-1; V gene: TRBV12-3/TRBV12-4; CDR3 DNA: TGTGCCAGCAGCCGCGGGATGGGGGACACTGAAGCTTTCTTT; CDR3 protein: CASSRGMGDTEAFF
clone size: few; D gene: NA; J gene: TRBJ2-1; V gene: TRBV5-1; CDR3 DNA: TGCGCCAGCGGCACACTAGCTTCAGGTTACAATGAGCAGTTCTTC; CDR3 protein: CASGTLASGYNEQFF
clone size: NA; D gene: NA; J gene: TRBJ2-5; V gene: TRBV11-3; CDR3 DNA: TGTGCCAGCAGCTTACAGGGGGGCGAAAAAGAGACCCAGTACTTC; CDR3 protein: CASSLQGGEKETQYF
clone size: NA; D gene: NA; J gene: TRBJ2-7; V gene: TRBV18; CDR3 DNA: TGTGCCAGCTCACTAGACAGGCTCCCCTCCTACGAGCAGTACTTC; CDR3 protein: CASSLDRLPSYEQYF
clone size: many; D gene: NA; J gene: TRBJ2-5; V gene: TRBV4-3; CDR3 DNA: TGCGCCAGCAGCCAAGCGGTCGATCGGGAAGAGACCCAGTACTTC; CDR3 protein: CASSQAVDREETQYF
clone size: NA; D gene: NA; J gene: TRBJ2-7; V gene: TRBV28; CDR3 DNA: TGTGCCAGCAGTTTATATGGGGTCTCCTACGAGCAGTACTTC; CDR3 protein: CASSLYGVSYEQYF
clone size: few; D gene: TRBD2; J gene: TRBJ2-1; V gene: TRBV11-2; CDR3 DNA: TGTGCCAGCAGCCTCGAACTAGCGGGACTTTACAATGAGCAGTTCTTC; CDR3 protein: CASSLELAGLYNEQFF
clone size: NA; D gene: TRBD1; J gene: TRBJ2-3; V gene: TRBV18; CDR3 DNA: TGTGCCAGCTCACCCCGACAGGGGACCACAGATACGCAGTATTTT; CDR3 protein: CASSPRQGTTDTQYF
clone size: many; D gene: NA; J gene: TRBJ1-1; V gene: TRBV7-9; CDR3 DNA: TGTGCCAGCAGCTTGGCCGGGCCGAACACTGAAGCTTTCTTT; CDR3 protein: CASSLAGPNTEAFF
clone size: NA; D gene: NA; J gene: TRBJ2-5; V gene: TRBV24-1; CDR3 DNA: TGTGCCACCAGTGATTTGGGGCAGTCAGAGACCCAGTACTTC; CDR3 protein: CATSDLGQSETQYF
clone size: many; D gene: TRBD1; J gene: TRBJ1-1; V gene: TRBV7-9; CDR3 DNA: TGTGCCAGCAGCTCAGGGGGGAATACTGAAGCTTTCTTT; CDR3 protein: CASSSGGNTEAFF